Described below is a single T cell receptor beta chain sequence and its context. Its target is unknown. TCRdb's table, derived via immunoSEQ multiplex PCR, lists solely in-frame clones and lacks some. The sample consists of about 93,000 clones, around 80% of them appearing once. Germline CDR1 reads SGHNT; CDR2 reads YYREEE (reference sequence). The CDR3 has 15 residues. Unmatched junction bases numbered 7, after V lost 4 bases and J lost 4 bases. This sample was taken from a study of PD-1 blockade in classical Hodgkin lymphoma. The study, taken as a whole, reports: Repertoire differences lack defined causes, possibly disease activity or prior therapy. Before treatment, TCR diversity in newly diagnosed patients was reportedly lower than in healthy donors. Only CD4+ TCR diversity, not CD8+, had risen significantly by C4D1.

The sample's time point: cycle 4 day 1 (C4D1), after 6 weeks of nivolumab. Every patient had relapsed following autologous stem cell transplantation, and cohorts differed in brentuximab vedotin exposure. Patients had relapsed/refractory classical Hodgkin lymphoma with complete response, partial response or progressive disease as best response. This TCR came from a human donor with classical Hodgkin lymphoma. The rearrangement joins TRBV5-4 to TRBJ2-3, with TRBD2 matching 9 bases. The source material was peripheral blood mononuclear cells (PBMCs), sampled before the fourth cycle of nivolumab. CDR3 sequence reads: CASSRGLAGADTQYF. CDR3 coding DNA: TGTGCCAGCAGCCGGGGACTAGCCGGCGCAGATACGCAGTATTTT.